Below are 14 T cell receptor beta chains sequenced from a single sample in a study of cytomegalovirus exposure and HLA in healthy donors. The PCR employed 60 Vbeta primers together with 13 Jbeta primers. Repertoires were generated with immunoSEQ multiplex PCR, while TCRdb's copy carries only in-frame clones and drops some. In the table there are around 50,000 clones, about three quarters of which are singletons. The sample was PBMCs. Receptor source: a man younger than 40 in good health and CMV-seropositive.

The V call is TRBV28, the J call TRBJ1-6; 9 bases are shared with TRBD1. The CDR3 totals 16 residues. Per the germline V gene, CDR1 is MDHEN and CDR2 is SYDVKM. V lost 6 bases and J lost 5; bases outside the gene matches: 8. CDR3 protein: CASSPGQGTNNSPLHF. DNA of the CDR3: TGTGCCAGCAGCCCGGGACAGGGAACAAATAATTCACCCCTCCACTTT.

This clone appeared once. The chain links TRBV5-1 to TRBJ2-1, with D tentatively TRBD1 (5 bases). Trimming took off 2 bases at V and 4 bases at J, with 10 bases between the two ends. CDR1 SGHRS and CDR2 YFSETQ come from the germline V gene. The CDR3 runs 14 residues. This CDR3 reads CASSLPQEYNEQFF. CDR3 nucleotides: TGCGCCAGCAGCTTACCACAGGAATACAATGAGCAGTTCTTC.

The gene calls are TRBV30 and TRBJ2-5; tentative D call: TRBD2 (6 bases). CDR3 length equals 14 residues. V shed 0 bases and J shed 9 bases, with 17 bases lying between them. The germline V gene has CDR1 GTSNPN and CDR2 SVGIG (reference sequence). The CDR3 reads CAWSVRGLTGAQYF. The CDR3 DNA is TGTGCCTGGAGTGTACGGGGCCTTACGGGGGCCCAGTACTTC. Complete variable domain (other parts from reference TRBV30 and TRBJ2-5): SQTIHQWPATLVQPVGSPLSLECTVEGTSNPNLYWYRQAAGRGLQLLFYSVGIGQISSEVPQNLSASRPQDRQFILSSKKLLLSDSGFYLCAWSVRGLTGAQYFGPGTRLLVL.

The chain combines TRBV9 with TRBJ2-5; a weak D match, TRBD1 (6 bases). Germline loops: CDR1 SGDLS, CDR2 YYNGEE. V dropped 0 bases and J dropped 7 bases, with 13 bases sitting between them. CDR3 size: 14 residues. CDR3 sequence: CASSVAAGVATQYF. For the CDR3, the DNA is TGTGCCAGCAGCGTAGCGGCAGGGGTGGCGACCCAGTACTTC.

This rearrangement joins TRBV28 to TRBJ1-6; D is unclear. V lost 2 bases, J lost 5 bases, and 7 bases lay in between. The CDR3 totals 14 residues. The germline V gene encodes CDR1 MDHEN and CDR2 SYDVKM. The CDR3: CASSLQSDNSPLHF. The DNA of the CDR3 is TGTGCCAGCAGTTTACAGTCAGATAATTCACCCCTCCACTTT. Full variable domain (outside the CDR3, taken from reference TRBV28 and TRBJ1-6): DVKVTQSSRYLVKRTGEKVFLECVQDMDHENMFWYRQDPGLGLRLIYFSYDVKMKEKGDIPEGYSVSREKKERFSLILESASTNQTSMYLCASSLQSDNSPLHFGNGTRLTVT.

V and J are TRBV11-2 and TRBJ1-2; the D gene is possibly TRBD1 (5 bases). Per the germline V gene, CDR1 is SGHAT and CDR2 is FQNNGV. This CDR3 contains 13 residues. The ends were cut back, 0 bases at V and 8 bases at J, with 10 bases in the middle. As DNA, the CDR3 is TGTGCCAGCAGCTTAGATTTGACAGTGGGCTACACCTTC. Translation gives CASSLDLTVGYTF.

V gene TRBV28 combines with J gene TRBJ1-2; 9 bases agree with TRBD1. Trimming removed 1 base from V and 0 bases from J; junction bases left unmatched: 6. From germline, CDR1 is MDHEN and CDR2 SYDVKM. The CDR3 runs 17 residues. The CDR3 coding sequence is TGTGCCAGCAGTTTATTCTTGGGACAGGGAGCTAACTATGGCTACACCTTC. Amino acid sequence: CASSLFLGQGANYGYTF.

V usage is TRBV7-8 and J usage is TRBJ2-3; 8 positions match TRBD2. J gave up 1 base and V 4 bases, and 13 bases lay outside the gene matches. CDR1 and CDR2 (germline): SGHVS, FQNEAQ. The CDR3 is made up of 18 amino acids. The DNA of the CDR3 is TGTGCCAGCAGCTCCCGGGGGGGAGCGGGGGCCCGCACAGATACGCAGTATTTT. Its translation is CASSSRGGAGARTDTQYF.

J is TRBJ2-3 and V is TRBV5-1; TRBD2 agrees at 10 bases. Germline CDR1 SGHRS, CDR2 YFSETQ. This CDR3 comprises 16 residues. Germline trimming cut 4 bases from V and 0 bases from J; bases unmatched to any gene: 5. In DNA, the CDR3 is TGCGCCAGCAGCACCTTAGCGGGGGGAAGCACAGATACGCAGTATTTT. Translation gives CASSTLAGGSTDTQYF.

V and J are TRBV4-1 and TRBJ1-5, with D possibly TRBD1 on 6 matching bases. V was cut by 3 bases and J by 2 bases, with 20 bases left in between. The CDR3 contains 18 residues. CDR1 MGHRA and CDR2 YSYEKL come from the germline V gene. CDR3 DNA sequence: TGCGCCAGCAGCCACGTACCGACAGGACCCCTAGGCAATCAGCCCCAGCATTTT. As protein: CASSHVPTGPLGNQPQHF.

The chain is built from TRBV25-1 and TRBJ1-4; TRBD1 matches 11 bases. V shed 8 bases, J shed 8 bases, and the junction held 13 bases outside the gene matches. There are 16 residues in the CDR3. Germline CDR1 reads MGHDK; CDR2 reads SYGVNS. The chain's CDR3 is CASGPWTGGEGEKLFF. The CDR3 DNA reads TGTGCCAGCGGCCCTTGGACAGGGGGCGAGGGGGAAAAACTGTTTTTT.

Concerning this clone: The junction departs from germline at one end; a sequencing error may be responsible. V and J are TRBV6-4 and TRBJ1-4, with D hard to call. The CDR3 runs to 10 residues. In germline, CDR1 is MRHNA, CDR2 SNTAGT. The CDR3 here is CASRRRDLVF. The CDR3 DNA is TGTGCCAGCAGACGCCGGGATTTAGTATTT.

Only one count was recorded for this clone. The chain combines TRBV28 with TRBJ1-5; D is ambiguous. Germline V gives CDR1 MDHEN, CDR2 SYDVKM. The CDR3 length is 17 residues. Trimming took 1 base from V and 0 from J, leaving 13 bases between them. Here the CDR3 reads CASSLSSRTRSNQPQHF. The CDR3 bases are TGTGCCAGCAGTTTATCCTCCAGAACCCGTAGCAATCAGCCCCAGCATTTT. Based on the CDR3 plus reference TRBV28 and TRBJ1-5, the full variable domain is DVKVTQSSRYLVKRTGEKVFLECVQDMDHENMFWYRQDPGLGLRLIYFSYDVKMKEKGDIPEGYSVSREKKERFSLILESASTNQTSMYLCASSLSSRTRSNQPQHFGDGTRLSIL.

This clone was detected only once. The chain has TRBV9 and TRBJ2-2; tentative D call: TRBD1 (6 bases). The CDR3 contains 15 residues. Between the trimmed V and J ends, which lost 2 bases and 6 bases, there was a span of 14 bases. Germline V lookup: CDR1 SGDLS, CDR2 YYNGEE. The CDR3 DNA sequence: TGTGCCAGCAGCGTTGAACGCAGGGGCTCCGGGGAGCTGTTTTTT. Translation gives CASSVERRGSGELFF.